A selection of T cell receptor beta chains follows, all from one sample in a study of cytomegalovirus exposure and HLA in healthy donors. The assay was immunoSEQ multiplex PCR, and TCRdb's table has in-frame clones only and misses some. The sample consists of 140,000 or so clones, 88% of them appearing once. Sequencing used PBMCs. All receptors derive from a woman between 40 and 55 years old in good health and CMV-seronegative. The conserved cysteine and the conserved F or W are not part of the CDR3 here. Clone size is stated in some rows and not others, as once, few, many or a class when expanded.

11 TRBV27 once ASRARVQGEQY
15 TRBV7-8 NA ASSRLGVGISTDTQY
13 TRBV5-4 few ASSPSRDRNNEQF
9 TRBV28 NA ASRQEQEQF
19 TRBV19 NA ASSPRRPTGQGSSGANVLT
17 TRBV5-4 NA ASSRGLAGGDSGANVLT
14 TRBV7-9 NA ASSPGTGENYNEQF
15 TRBV11-2 NA ASSLARLAGSYNEQF
11 TRBV25-1 NA ASSGDVRLAQY
13 TRBV18 few ASSPGTGSYYGYT
17 TRBV27 few ASSAHSGAIAASSYEQY
14 TRBV2 NA ASSSGQGDSGNTIY
13 TRBV5-6 NA ASSLAQGPQDGYT
13 TRBV4-1 NA ASSPTSSRQNEQF
9 TRBV7-6 NA ASSLKETQY
13 TRBV28 NA ASNSWAASGETQY
14 TRBV5-1 NA ASSFSGGGLGETQY
12 TRBV7-2 NA ASSKGATFYEQY
11 TRBV5-1 NA ASSSGIGGEAF
13 TRBV6-5 NA ASSPGTGAYYGYT
11 TRBV5-6 NA ASSFGGSYEQY
11 TRBV27 NA ASSLRGQETQY
8 TRBV6-1 NA ASTDRAAY
13 TRBV11-3 NA ASSLRTPGGNTIY
11 TRBV19 NA ASTRRRGEKLF
12 TRBV7-9 NA ASSLQGGEGEQY
12 TRBV28 NA ASSQGHTNRPQH
11 TRBV30 NA AWSEVGRGELF
13 TRBV27 NA ASSLTGGPNQPQH
11 TRBV27 NA ASSLYSYNEQF
13 TRBV30 NA AWSGTVGFNQPQH
13 TRBV6-1 NA ASYDSSARVRGYT
11 TRBV6-1 NA ASSLDGRGEQF
13 TRBV2 NA ASSDRRVAYNEQF
13 TRBV19 NA ASRLSGSSYNEQF
15 TRBV27 NA ASSRMTSGSMVYEQY
13 TRBV28 NA ASSFRDLNNNEQF
12 TRBV6-5 NA ASRAGGAYNEQF
11 TRBV7-9 NA ASHRESNTEAF
16 TRBV7-9 NA ASSSIHAGVGTNEKLF
13 TRBV6-6 NA ASSLSGQGSVGYT
11 TRBV4-1 NA ASSQDPFTEAF
13 TRBV9 NA ASSVIAGGDNEQF
12 TRBV15 NA ATSPKGAGFSKD
12 TRBV7-9 NA ASSGGGGQETQY